The 30 T cell receptor beta chains below were found in one sample sequenced in a study of blood T cell repertoires in COVID-19. Only in-frame clones appear in the TCRdb table, and some are missing; sequencing was by immunoSEQ multiplex PCR. This table has about 200,000 clones, about 94% appearing once. Input material: peripheral blood. The source of these receptors is a man aged 60 to 69 with COVID-19, enrolled during active disease.

The chain has TRBV6-5 and TRBJ1-5; 8 nucleotides align to TRBD1. Germline V CDR1 and CDR2: MNHEY, SVGAGI. The CDR3 sequence is 15 residues long. Trimming at V came to 6 bases and at J to 2 bases, leaving 6 bases not matched to a gene. The CDR3 sequence is CASRSDRGGNQPQHF. The CDR3 coding sequence is TGTGCCAGCAGAAGCGACAGGGGTGGCAATCAGCCCCAGCATTTT.

This sequence joins TRBV12-3 or TRBV12-4 and TRBJ1-1, with a tentative D call TRBD1 (5 bases). CDR3 size: 13 residues. The V end lost 8 bases, the J end lost 0 bases, and 10 bases lay between the germline ends. The CDR3 is CASVRDMNTEAFF. CDR3 coding DNA: TGTGCCAGCGTCAGGGATATGAACACTGAAGCTTTCTTT.

V is TRBV28 and J is TRBJ1-2; unclear D gene. The germline V and J ends were trimmed by 5 bases and 14 bases, with 9 bases remaining between them. This CDR3 spans 9 amino acids. From germline, CDR1 is MDHEN and CDR2 SYDVKM. This CDR3 is CASSPPPTF. For the CDR3, the DNA is TGTGCCAGCAGTCCCCCCCCGACCTTC.

DNA of the CDR3: TGTGCCAGCAGCTCGGGGGGGTCTCCGGCCCTAGGCTCTGGGGCCAACGTCCTGACTTTC. It specifies CASSSGGSPALGSGANVLTF. The genes are TRBV5-4 and TRBJ2-6; TRBD2 matches at 8 bases. Germline-derived CDR1 and CDR2 are SGHNT and YYREEE (reference sequence). The CDR3 extends over 20 amino acids. V lost 3 bases, J lost 0 bases, and 14 bases stayed unmatched.

This clone occurred once. The V and J genes are TRBV20-1 and TRBJ1-3; D is unresolved. V was cut by 6 bases and J by 4 bases, with 7 bases left in between. Germline loops: CDR1 DFQATT, CDR2 SNEGSKA (reference sequence). The CDR3 has 11 amino acids. CDR3 sequence (DNA): TGCAGTGCCGCGAGCGGAAACACCATATATTTT. It is translated as CSAASGNTIYF.

The chain is built from TRBV18 and TRBJ1-4, with a possible D match to TRBD1 (5 bases). The CDR3 spans 13 residues. Germline V lookup: CDR1 KGHSH, CDR2 LQKENI. Trimming took 6 bases from V and 6 from J, leaving 11 bases between them. Written as DNA, the CDR3 is TGTGCCAGCTCGTCGGGGGTTGATGAAAAACTGTTTTTT. Amino acid sequence: CASSSGVDEKLFF. The full variable domain, rest sourced from reference TRBV18 and TRBJ1-4, is NAGVMQNPRHLVRRRGQEARLRCSPMKGHSHVYWYRQLPEEGLKFMVYLQKENIIDESGMPKERFSAEFPKEGPSILRIQQVVRGDSAAYFCASSSGVDEKLFFGSGTQLSVL.

This clone was counted once. The CDR3 protein is CASSPSKGTGTDTQYF. The CDR3 coding sequence is TGTGCCAGCAGCCCCTCGAAGGGGACAGGGACAGATACGCAGTATTTT. The chain is built from TRBV5-4 and TRBJ2-3; TRBD1 aligns across 9 bases. Germline V gives CDR1 SGHNT, CDR2 YYREEE (reference sequence). The CDR3 runs to 16 residues. Trimming took 4 bases from V and 3 from J; bases not matched to a gene: 9.

The genes are TRBV7-2 and TRBJ1-4; the match to TRBD1 covers 10 bases. The germline V gene encodes CDR1 SGHTA and CDR2 FQGNSA. The CDR3 is 16 residues long. The ends lost 5 bases at V and 6 bases at J; junction bases unmatched: 9. CDR3: CASSPSPGQGHEKLFF. Written as DNA, the CDR3 is TGTGCCAGCAGCCCATCGCCGGGACAGGGGCATGAAAAACTGTTTTTT.

A note on this clone: Other DNA sequences from this sample encode an identical CDR3 as well. J is TRBJ1-5 and V is TRBV30; the D is unclear. The CDR3 loop spans 13 amino acids. The V gene's germline CDR1 is GTSNPN and CDR2 SVGIG (reference sequence). Trimming removed 2 bases at V and 4 bases at J, with 9 bases between. CDR3 loop: CAWSTRENQPQHF. CDR3 in DNA: TGTGCCTGGAGTACTCGGGAAAATCAGCCCCAGCATTTT.

With respect to this clone: Other nucleotide sequences from this sample produce the same CDR3. V and J are TRBV4-3 and TRBJ1-5, with 9 bases identical to TRBD1. Trimming cost V 3 bases and J 6 bases; bases outside gene matches: 0. The CDR3 has 13 residues. Per the germline V gene, CDR1 is LGHNA and CDR2 is YSLEER. This CDR3 is CASSQDRGQPQHF. Written as DNA, the CDR3 is TGCGCCAGCAGCCAGGACAGGGGTCAGCCCCAGCATTTT.

The CDR3 reads CAISGTSGRESYNEQFF. The DNA for the CDR3 is TGTGCCATCAGTGGGACTAGCGGGAGGGAATCCTACAATGAGCAGTTCTTC. The chain employs TRBV10-3 and TRBJ2-1; the match to TRBD2 covers 15 bases. This CDR3 is 17 amino acids long. The junction had 2 bases not matched to a gene; V was cut back by 4 bases and J by 1 base. Germline V gene lookup returns CDR1 ENHRY and CDR2 SYGVKD.

This chain connects TRBV2 to TRBJ1-6; D remains ambiguous. V was cut by 3 bases and J by 10 bases, with 13 bases left in between. The CDR3 sequence is 14 residues long. Germline V gene lookup returns CDR1 SNHLY and CDR2 FYNNEI. CDR3 sequence: CASSESGYGSPLHF. The CDR3 nucleotides read TGTGCCAGCAGTGAGTCGGGTTACGGGTCACCCCTCCACTTT.

This chain connects TRBV7-3 to TRBJ2-7; the match to TRBD1 covers 11 bases. The V and J ends lost 2 bases and 4 bases, in that order; junction bases with no gene match: 7. Germline CDR1 reads SGHTA; CDR2 reads FQGTGA. This CDR3 spans 16 amino acids. CDR3 sequence (DNA): TGTGCCAGCAGCTTAGGCGGGACAGGGGGGAAATACGAGCAGTACTTC. It codes for CASSLGGTGGKYEQYF.

The chain carries TRBV5-1 and TRBJ2-7, with D maybe TRBD1 (5 bases). V lost 2 bases to trimming and J lost 5 bases, with 17 bases between them. Per the germline V gene, CDR1 is SGHRS and CDR2 is YFSETQ. CDR3 length: 15 amino acids. As DNA, the CDR3 is TGCGCCAGCAGCTTCAAACAGGCCCACTGGGACGAGCAGTACTTC. This translates into CASSFKQAHWDEQYF.

As for this clone: Sequence at one end of the junction differs from germline and may be a read error. This chain connects TRBV6-2 or TRBV6-3 to TRBJ2-7; possibly TRBD2 for D (5 bases). Looked up from germline, CDR1 is MNHEY and CDR2 is SVGEGT. This CDR3 has 11 residues. The CDR3 DNA is TGTGCCAGCAGCAACCGGGATTTAGGACACTTC. Protein: CASSNRDLGHF.

The chain joins TRBV11-2 to TRBJ1-2, with TRBD1 matching 9 bases. This CDR3 spans 15 amino acids. Germline V CDR1 and CDR2: SGHAT, FQNNGV. Trimming took 5 bases from V and 7 from J; bases not matched to a gene: 11. CDR3 loop: CASSPSGTGMSGYTF. DNA of the CDR3: TGTGCCAGCAGCCCGTCCGGGACAGGGATGAGTGGCTACACCTTC.

The genes are TRBV7-9 and TRBJ2-2; D not certain. The CDR3 runs 14 residues. From germline, CDR1 is SEHNR and CDR2 FQNEAQ (reference sequence). Deletions cut 1 base from V and 6 bases from J, with 9 bases between. The CDR3 coding sequence is TGTGCCAGCAGCTTAGTGTTGAGTGCCGGGGAGCTGTTTTTT. This sequence encodes CASSLVLSAGELFF. Using reference TRBV7-9 and TRBJ2-2 for the parts outside the CDR3, the full variable domain is DTGVSQNPRHKITKRGQNVTFRCDPISEHNRLYWYRQTLGQGPEFLTYFQNEAQLEKSRLLSDRFSAERPKGSFSTLEIQRTEQGDSAMYLCASSLVLSAGELFFGEGSRLTVL.

The genes are TRBV5-6 and TRBJ1-3; the D gene is possibly TRBD1 (5 bases). Germline loops: CDR1 SGHDT, CDR2 YYEEEE. V lost 0 bases and J lost 2, with 15 bases in between. This CDR3 region has 17 residues. The CDR3 sequence is CASSLDGTGRAGNTIYF. CDR3 DNA: TGTGCCAGCAGCTTGGACGGAACAGGAAGGGCTGGAAACACCATATATTTT.

This clone was counted a single time. The V and J genes are TRBV7-3 and TRBJ1-4; tentatively, D is TRBD1 (6 bases). Trimming took off 5 bases at V and 8 bases at J, with 18 bases between the two ends. The CDR3 totals 15 residues. Germline lookup yields CDR1 SGHTA and CDR2 FQGTGA. The CDR3 bases are TGTGCCAGCAGCCCATCGGGGGGCAGAGGGGAAAAACTGTTTTTT. It translates to CASSPSGGRGEKLFF.

The chain couples TRBV7-8 to TRBJ2-1; 12 bases fit TRBD2. The CDR3 consists of 16 residues. J was trimmed by 8 bases and V by 2 bases; bases with no gene match: 7. Per germline, CDR1 SGHVS and CDR2 FQNEAQ. As DNA, the CDR3 is TGTGCCAGCAGCTTATGGTCTAGCGGGGGGGTGGATGAGCAGTTCTTC. Translation: CASSLWSSGGVDEQFF.

The CDR3, as DNA: TGCGCCAGCACCATCACGACAGGCTCCTACAATGAGCAGTTCTTC. It encodes CASTITTGSYNEQFF. The chain carries TRBV5-1 and TRBJ2-1; D perhaps matches TRBD1 (6 bases). The CDR3 extends over 15 amino acids. Looked up from germline, CDR1 is SGHRS and CDR2 is YFSETQ. V gave up 6 bases and J gave up 0 bases, with 13 bases separating them.

The chain combines TRBV28 with TRBJ2-7, with TRBD1 matching over 8 bases. The CDR3 is 15 amino acids. Germline loops: CDR1 MDHEN, CDR2 SYDVKM. The J segment lost 1 base and the V segment lost 5 bases, leaving 7 bases of the junction unmatched. This CDR3 is CASSITGTGSYEQYF. CDR3 in DNA: TGTGCCAGCAGTATAACCGGGACAGGATCCTACGAGCAGTACTTC.

The chain is built from TRBV7-2 and TRBJ2-1; the match to TRBD2 covers 9 bases. The CDR3 length is 16 residues. Per germline, CDR1 SGHTA and CDR2 FQGNSA. The trim removed 1 base at V and 5 bases at J, leaving 6 bases unmatched. Written as DNA, the CDR3 is TGTGCCAGCAGCTTAGAAAGAGCGGGAGGTAACAATGAGCAGTTCTTC. It encodes CASSLERAGGNNEQFF. Variable domain in full (rest from reference TRBV7-2 and TRBJ2-1): GAGVSQSPSNKVTEKGKDVELRCDPISGHTALYWYRQSLGQGLEFLIYFQGNSAPDKSGLPSDRFSAERTGGSVSTLTIQRTQQEDSAVYLCASSLERAGGNNEQFFGPGTRLTVL.

The chain carries TRBV10-3 and TRBJ2-3, with 8 bases lining up with TRBD1. There are 17 residues in the CDR3. Trimming removed 3 bases from V and 3 bases from J; junction bases left unmatched: 11. Germline CDR1 reads ENHRY; CDR2 reads SYGVKD. The CDR3 coding sequence is TGTGCCATCAGTGACCTGACCACAGGGGGGAGAACAGATACGCAGTATTTT. Its translation is CAISDLTTGGRTDTQYF.

V gene TRBV7-3 combines with J gene TRBJ2-3, with 9 bases lining up with TRBD1. After removal of 0 bases from V and 1 base from J, the junction contained 8 bases not matched to a gene. This CDR3 region has 18 residues. Germline loops: CDR1 SGHTA, CDR2 FQGTGA. CDR3 region: CASSLTPTGTGRTDTQYF. The CDR3 nucleotides read TGTGCCAGCAGCTTAACCCCAACGGGGACAGGGCGCACAGATACGCAGTATTTT.

The CDR3 reads CASKTGGGTGELFF. CDR3 nucleotides: TGTGCCAGCAAGACAGGGGGAGGAACCGGGGAGCTGTTTTTT. The chain employs TRBV4-2 and TRBJ2-2, with 9 bases that match TRBD1. V shed 7 bases, J shed 5 bases, and the junction held 5 bases outside the gene matches. Germline V lookup: CDR1 LGHNA, CDR2 YNFKEQ. This CDR3 has 14 amino acids.

This chain uses TRBV10-1 with TRBJ2-3; the match to TRBD2 covers 8 bases. Germline V gene data show CDR1 as WNHNN and CDR2 as SYGVQD (reference sequence). The CDR3 contains 15 residues. V was pared by 6 bases and J by 4 bases, with 9 bases of the junction left unmatched. The CDR3 is CASSEGTGGADTQYF. CDR3 in DNA: TGCGCCAGCAGCGAGGGGACCGGGGGGGCAGATACGCAGTATTTT.

The rearrangement joins TRBV5-1 to TRBJ2-2; perhaps TRBD1 as D (5 bases). Germline values: CDR1 SGHRS, CDR2 YFSETQ. With 0 bases removed from V and 0 bases from J, the gap between germline ends came to 6 bases. The CDR3 loop spans 15 amino acids. The CDR3, as DNA: TGCGCCAGCAGCTTGGGGACAACGAACACCGGGGAGCTGTTTTTT. Protein: CASSLGTTNTGELFF. Filled out from reference TRBV5-1 and TRBJ2-2, the complete variable domain reads KAGVTQTPRYLIKTRGQQVTLSCSPISGHRSVSWYQQTPGQGLQFLFEYFSETQRNKGNFPGRFSGRQFSNSRSEMNVSTLELGDSALYLCASSLGTTNTGELFFGEGSRLTVL.

This chain joins TRBV9 and TRBJ2-2, with 12 bases that match TRBD2. This CDR3 region has 16 residues. CDR1 and CDR2 (germline): SGDLS, YYNGEE. The ends lost 0 bases at V and 7 bases at J; junction bases unmatched: 4. CDR3 residues: CASSVATSGRIGELFF. CDR3 nucleotide sequence: TGTGCCAGCAGCGTAGCAACTAGCGGGAGGATCGGGGAGCTGTTTTTT.

The chain's CDR3 is CAWIWGRPNTEAFF. The CDR3 DNA reads TGTGCCTGGATCTGGGGCAGACCGAACACTGAAGCTTTCTTT. The chain uses TRBV30 and TRBJ1-1, with D possibly TRBD1 on 5 matching bases. Per germline, CDR1 GTSNPN and CDR2 SVGIG (reference sequence). With 4 bases removed from V and 1 base from J, the gap between germline ends came to 13 bases. The length of the CDR3 is 14 residues.